This T cell receptor beta chain was captured by sequencing in a study of blood T cell repertoires in COVID-19. At the level of the study: The United States, Italy and Spain provided the acute and convalescent COVID-19 samples. T cells, B-cell-depleted T cells, or PBMCs supplied cDNA or gDNA.

Per the study methods: Estimation of nucleated cell counts was performed using reference gene primer amplification. Generated by immunoSEQ multiplex PCR, the TCRdb table keeps only in-frame clones and is missing some. Clone size and V and J calls were adopted from that table, with D and trimming inferred from the DNA. Seen here are about 480,000 clones, 80% to 90% observed once, and the top ten hold around 4.4%. The receptor's source is a woman aged 30 to 39 with acute or convalescent COVID-19. Sample: peripheral blood.

CDR3 nucleotide sequence: TGCGCCAGCAGCCAAGTCCCGGGTACCGAGACCCAGTACTTC. This translates into CASSQVPGTETQYF. The chain links TRBV4-1 to TRBJ2-5; D gene ambiguous. The V end lost 1 base, the J end lost 5 bases, and 11 bases lay between the germline ends. Per germline, CDR1 MGHRA and CDR2 YSYEKL. There are 14 residues in the CDR3.